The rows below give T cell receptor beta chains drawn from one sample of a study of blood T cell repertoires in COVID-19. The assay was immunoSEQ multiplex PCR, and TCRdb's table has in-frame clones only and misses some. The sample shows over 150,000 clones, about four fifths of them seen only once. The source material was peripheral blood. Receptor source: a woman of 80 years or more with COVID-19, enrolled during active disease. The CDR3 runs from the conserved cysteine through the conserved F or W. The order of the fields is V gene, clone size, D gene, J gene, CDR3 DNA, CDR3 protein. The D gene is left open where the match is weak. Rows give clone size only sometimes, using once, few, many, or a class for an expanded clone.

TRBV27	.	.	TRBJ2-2	TGTGCCAGCATGGGGGCCAAGGGCACCGGGGAGCTGTTTTTT	CASMGAKGTGELFF
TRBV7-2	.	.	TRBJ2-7	TGTGCCAGCAGCTCCTACAGGGTCGGGGAGCAGTACTTC	CASSSYRVGEQYF
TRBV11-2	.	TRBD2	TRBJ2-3	TGTGCCAGCAGCCGTAGCGGGGGCCGCACAGATACGCAGTATTTT	CASSRSGGRTDTQYF
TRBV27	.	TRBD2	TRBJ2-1	TGTGCCAGCAGTCCCTCAACGGGAGGGTATTACAATGAGCAGTTCTTC	CASSPSTGGYYNEQFF
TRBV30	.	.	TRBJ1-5	TGTGCCTGGAGGCAGACAGGCGATCAGCCCCAGCATTTT	CAWRQTGDQPQHF
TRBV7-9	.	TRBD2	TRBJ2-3	TGTGCCAGCAGCTTGCGGGAGCTTAGCACAGATACGCAGTATTTT	CASSLRELSTDTQYF
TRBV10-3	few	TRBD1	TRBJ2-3	TGTGCCATCAGCGGGACAGGGACCACAGATACGCAGTATTTT	CAISGTGTTDTQYF
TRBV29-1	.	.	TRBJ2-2	TGCAGCGTGTCGTGGCGTGCCAGGGGCTCGGGGGAGCTGTTTTTT	CSVSWRARGSGELFF
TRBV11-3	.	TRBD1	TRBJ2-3	TGTGCCAGCAGCTCAGGGGGCGGGTCAGATACGCAGTATTTT	CASSSGGGSDTQYF
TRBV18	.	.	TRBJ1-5	TGTGCCAGCTCACCAGAACAGGGTAGCAATCAGCCCCAGCATTTT	CASSPEQGSNQPQHF
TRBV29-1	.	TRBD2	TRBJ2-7	TGCAGCGTCGAGACCGGCCGGGGGGGCTTCTCCTACGAGCAGTACTTC	CSVETGRGGFSYEQYF
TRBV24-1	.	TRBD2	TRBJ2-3	TGTGCCACCAGCCGTCCCAGCGGGGGGGCAGATACGCAGTATTTT	CATSRPSGGADTQYF
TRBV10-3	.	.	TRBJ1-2	TGTGCCATCAGCAGGACAGATCGAAACTATGGCTACACCTTC	CAISRTDRNYGYTF
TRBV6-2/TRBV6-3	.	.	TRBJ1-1	TGTGCCAGCAGTCCGGCAGGGGCGCCCGGGGACACTGAAGCTTTCTTT	CASSPAGAPGDTEAFF
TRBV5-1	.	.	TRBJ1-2	TGCGCCAGCAGCACCGGGACTCTTAATGGCTACACCTTC	CASSTGTLNGYTF
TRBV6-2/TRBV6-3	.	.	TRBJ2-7	TGTGCCAGCAGTGGTGGACTCTACGAGCAGTACTTC	CASSGGLYEQYF
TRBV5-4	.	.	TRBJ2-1	TGTGCCAGCAGCCCGGGTCAGGGGTTCTACAATGAGCAGTTCTTC	CASSPGQGFYNEQFF
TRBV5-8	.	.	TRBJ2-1	TGTGCCAGCACCTACTTTAAATTTAGCGCGCAGTTCTTC	CASTYFKFSAQFF
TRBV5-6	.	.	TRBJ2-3	TGTGCCAGCAGCTTGACAGTCACAGATACGCAGTATTTT	CASSLTVTDTQYF
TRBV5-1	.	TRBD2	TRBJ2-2	TGCGCCAGCAGCCGTCAGCGGGAGGGGGCCGGGGAGCTGTTTTTT	CASSRQREGAGELFF
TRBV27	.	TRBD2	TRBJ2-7	TGTGCCAGCAGTCTCCAATCGGGGGGCGAGCAGTACTTC	CASSLQSGGEQYF
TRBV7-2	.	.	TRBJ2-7	TGTGCCAGCAGCTTAGTTGGGACACCCTCCTACGAGCAGTACTTC	CASSLVGTPSYEQYF
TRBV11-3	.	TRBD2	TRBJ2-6	TGTGCCAGCAGCTCCCCAAGACTAGCGGGGTACTCTGGGGCCAACGTCCTGACTTTC	CASSSPRLAGYSGANVLTF
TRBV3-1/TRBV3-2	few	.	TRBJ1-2	TGTGCCAGCAGCCAAAGAAACAGGGCTTACACCTTC	CASSQRNRAYTF
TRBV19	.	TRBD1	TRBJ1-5	TGTGCCAGTAGATTGACAGGGGACAATCAGCCCCAGCATTTT	CASRLTGDNQPQHF
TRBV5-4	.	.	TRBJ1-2	TGTGCCAGCCGCCAGGGGACGGGTGGCTACACCTTC	CASRQGTGGYTF
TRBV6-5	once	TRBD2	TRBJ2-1	TGTGCCAGCACCCCGGGTAGCGGGGTGGGTGAGCAGTTCTTC	CASTPGSGVGEQFF
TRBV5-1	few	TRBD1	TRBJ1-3	TGCGCCAGCAGCTCCAACCTCGGGACAGGCCGAAACACCATATATTTT	CASSSNLGTGRNTIYF
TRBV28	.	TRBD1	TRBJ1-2	TGTGCCAGCACTCAGGCCGGGACAGGGAGTGGCGGCTACACCTTC	CASTQAGTGSGGYTF
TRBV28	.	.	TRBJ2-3	TGTGCCAGCAGTTCCCCGAGCGGTTCTAGCACAGATACGCAGTATTTT	CASSSPSGSSTDTQYF
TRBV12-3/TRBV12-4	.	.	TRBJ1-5	TGTGCCAGCAGTTTTGGCCTGACGGGGCCCCAGCATTTT	CASSFGLTGPQHF
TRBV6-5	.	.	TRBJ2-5	TGTGCCAGCATGCTTGGGGTCACGGGGGAGACCCAGTACTTC	CASMLGVTGETQYF
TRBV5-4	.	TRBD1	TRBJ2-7	TGTGCCAGCAGCTTAGGGACAGGGACCCACGAGCAGTACTTC	CASSLGTGTHEQYF
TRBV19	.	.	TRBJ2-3	TGTGCCAGTAGTAATTCCCACGAGCGAAACACAGATACGCAGTATTTT	CASSNSHERNTDTQYF
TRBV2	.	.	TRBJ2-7	TGTGCCAGCAGTGAAGCCCCCAGATCAACCTACGAGCAGTACTTC	CASSEAPRSTYEQYF
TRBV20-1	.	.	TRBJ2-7	TGCAGTGCTAAAGGACAGCACTTC	CSAKGQHF
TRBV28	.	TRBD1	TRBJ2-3	TGTGCCAGCAGTTGGGGGACAGGGTGGGCAGATACGCAGTATTTT	CASSWGTGWADTQYF
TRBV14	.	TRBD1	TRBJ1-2	TGTGCCAGCAGCCAAGGAAGGGACAGGGCAAGCGGCTACACCTTC	CASSQGRDRASGYTF
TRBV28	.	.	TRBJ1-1	TGTGCCAGCAGTGACTGGACGGGATCGAACACTGAAGCTTTCTTT	CASSDWTGSNTEAFF
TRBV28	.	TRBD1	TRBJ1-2	TGTGCCAGCAGTTTAAGGTCAGGGGGCGAAGGCTTAGGCTACACCTTC	CASSLRSGGEGLGYTF
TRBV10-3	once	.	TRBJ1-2	TGTGCCATCAAAGGCGGGGGGCGCGGCTATGGCTACACCTTC	CAIKGGGRGYGYTF
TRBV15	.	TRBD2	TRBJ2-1	TGTGCCACCAGCAGAGAGACTAGCGGGGGCCCCTACAATGAGCAGTTCTTC	CATSRETSGGPYNEQFF
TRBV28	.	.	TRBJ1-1	TGTGCCAGCAGTCAGGGAGGGGGCACTGAAGCTTTCTTT	CASSQGGGTEAFF
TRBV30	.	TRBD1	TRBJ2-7	TGTGCCTGGAGAGATACAGGGGCCCAACAGTACTTC	CAWRDTGAQQYF
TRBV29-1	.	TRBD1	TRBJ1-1	TGCAGCGTTGAGGGGACAGGGACGACTGAAGCTTTCTTT	CSVEGTGTTEAFF
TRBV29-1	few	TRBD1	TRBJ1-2	TGCAGCGCTACGACAGGGGGTAGCTATGGCTACACCTTC	CSATTGGSYGYTF
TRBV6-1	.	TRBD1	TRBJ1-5	TGTGCCAGCAGTGTTACCGGGACAGTAGGCAATCAGCCCCAGCATTTT	CASSVTGTVGNQPQHF
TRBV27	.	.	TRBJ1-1	TGTGCCAGCAGGGAAAACCCCTACCGCTTCGGAGCTGAAGCTTTCTTT	CASRENPYRFGAEAFF
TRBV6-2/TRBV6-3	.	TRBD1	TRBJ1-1	TGTGCCAGCAGTTACGACAGGGGCGTAAAGCAGGGACGAACTGAAGCTTTCTTT	CASSYDRGVKQGRTEAFF
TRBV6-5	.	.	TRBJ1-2	TGTGCCAGCATTAGCACGAACTATGGCTACACCTTC	CASISTNYGYTF
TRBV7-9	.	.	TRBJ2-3	TGTGCCAGCAGCCCCCCGTCAGATACGCAGTATTTT	CASSPPSDTQYF
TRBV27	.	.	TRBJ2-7	TGTGCCAGCAGTTTAAACGGCAGGGCTGCAGGCGAGCAGTACTTC	CASSLNGRAAGEQYF
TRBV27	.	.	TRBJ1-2	TGTGCCAGCAGTTTGTCCTCTAACTATGGCTACACCTTC	CASSLSSNYGYTF
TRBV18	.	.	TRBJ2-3	TGTGCCAGCTCCGAGGCGGGGGCGGCAGATACGCAGTATTTT	CASSEAGAADTQYF